This TCR beta chain was identified during a study of T cells in localized non-small cell lung cancer. Study findings and constraints: Of the tissues analyzed, uninvolved adjacent lung showed maximal T cell clonality, greater than tumor. Owing to sequencing of a solitary tumor region, heterogeneity cannot be discounted.

Concerning this clone: What it binds is unknown.

The protocol was immunoSEQ multiplex PCR, while the TCRdb copy is restricted to in-frame clones and leaves out a portion. The sample has about 78,000 clones, roughly 86% seen once; the top ten hold 2.5% to 3%. Germline CDR1 MGHRA, CDR2 YSYEKL. V shed 1 base and J shed 9 bases, with 13 bases lying between them. CDR3 size: 15 residues. Source: peripheral blood, taken before any cancer treatment. The genes are TRBV4-1 and TRBJ1-6; no clear D. This clonotype was obtained from a man between 40 and 70 years old with stage I lung adenocarcinoma. The CDR3 DNA reads as TGCGCCAGCAGCCAAGTTAGCGGAGGGAGTTCACCCCTCCACTTT. It encodes CASSQVSGGSSPLHF.